This T cell receptor (beta chain) originates from a study of shared clonotypes between healthy human individuals. Study conclusions and caveats: Shared clonotypes: about 5.3% naive CD4, roughly 3.8% naive CD8, about 2.5% memory CD4, more than 0.3% memory CD8. Read depth was anticipated to influence clonotype sharing among donors.

This CDR3 has 14 residues. In germline, CDR1 is MNHEY, CDR2 SVGAGI. The V end was cut by 4 bases, the J end by 2 bases, with 10 bases between. Naive CD8 populations comprised CD45RO-negative cells positively selected for CCR7, excluding terminally differentiated effector memory CD45RA+ cells. Measured with immunoSEQ multiplex PCR; TCRdb has only the in-frame clones, and not every one. The sample shows around 2,100,000 clones, approximately 95% of them seen only once. Notes on this clone: Its antigen is not known.

This rearrangement joins TRBV6-5 to TRBJ2-3; D uncertain. The specimen was naive CD8+ T cells sorted from blood. The receptor's source is a man younger than 35 in good health. The DNA for the CDR3 is TGTGCCAGCAGTTTGACGGTTTCCACAGATACGCAGTATTTT. Amino acid sequence: CASSLTVSTDTQYF.